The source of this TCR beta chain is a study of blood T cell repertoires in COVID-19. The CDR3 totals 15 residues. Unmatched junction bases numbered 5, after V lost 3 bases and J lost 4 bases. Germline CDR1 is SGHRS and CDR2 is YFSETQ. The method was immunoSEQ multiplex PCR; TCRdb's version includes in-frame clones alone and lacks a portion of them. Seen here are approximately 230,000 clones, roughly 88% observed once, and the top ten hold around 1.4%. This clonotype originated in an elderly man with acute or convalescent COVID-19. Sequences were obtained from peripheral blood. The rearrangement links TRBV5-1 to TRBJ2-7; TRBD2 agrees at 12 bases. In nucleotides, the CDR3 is TGCGCCAGCAGCTGGACTAGCGGGATAATTTACGAGCAGTACTTC. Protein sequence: CASSWTSGIIYEQYF. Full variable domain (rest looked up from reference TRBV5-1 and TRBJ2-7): KAGVTQTPRYLIKTRGQQVTLSCSPISGHRSVSWYQQTPGQGLQFLFEYFSETQRNKGNFPGRFSGRQFSNSRSEMNVSTLELGDSALYLCASSWTSGIIYEQYFGPGTRLTVT.